Below, 9 T cell receptor beta chains from the same sample are listed, as sequenced in a study of early T cells in non-severe SARS-CoV-2 infection. TCRdb re-called the 5' RACE reads with MiXCR, one entry per CDR3 protein. The sample includes 60,000 to 75,000 distinct CDR3 sequences, 4.6% of them seen just once. The material was whole blood, obtained at baseline. The receptor source for this set is an adult who was a healthcare worker with PCR-confirmed SARS-CoV-2 infection or an uninfected control (not recorded which). The donor label of this sample is uncertain.

Ten or more counts support this clonotype. The J gene is TRBJ2-3, the V gene TRBV7-9; 11 bases fit TRBD2. The J segment lost 4 bases and the V segment lost 5 bases, leaving 8 bases of the junction unmatched. CDR3 size: 16 residues. CDR1 is SEHNR, CDR2 FQNEAQ, per germline (reference sequence). The CDR3 spells CASSPPGLAASDTQYF. For the CDR3, the DNA is TGTGCCAGCAGCCCGCCGGGACTAGCGGCCTCAGATACGCAGTATTTT. The full variable domain, completed using reference TRBV7-9 and TRBJ2-3, is DTGVSQNPRHKITKRGQNVTFRCDPISEHNRLYWYRQTLGQGPEFLTYFQNEAQLEKSRLLSDRFSAERPKGSFSTLEIQRTEQGDSAMYLCASSPPGLAASDTQYFGPGTRLTVL.

This clonotype was seen repeatedly, ten times or more. J is TRBJ2-7 and V is TRBV11-2; D remains ambiguous. The V gene lost 8 bases and the J gene lost 3 bases, with 14 bases spanning the gap. The CDR3 extends over 13 amino acids. Germline CDR1 is SGHAT and CDR2 is FQNNGV. The CDR3 nucleotides read TGTGCCAGCGGCAGGATCAGCGACTACGAGCAGTACTTC. This gives the protein CASGRISDYEQYF.

This clonotype was seen more than once but under ten times. V usage is TRBV12-3 or TRBV12-4 and J usage is TRBJ2-2; no definite D call. Deletions cut 5 bases from V and 0 bases from J, with 10 bases between. The CDR3 totals 15 residues. CDR3 sequence: CASSPRTANTGELFF. The CDR3 DNA follows: TGTGCCAGCAGTCCCCGGACCGCGAACACCGGGGAGCTGTTTTTT.

This clonotype was picked up many times. This chain joins TRBV6-5 and TRBJ1-2; 7 bases are shared with TRBD1. Looked up from germline, CDR1 is MNHEY and CDR2 is SVGAGI. The length of the CDR3 is 14 residues. The V and J ends lost 6 bases and 0 bases, in that order; junction bases with no gene match: 4. The CDR3 here is CASRRDSANYGYTF. CDR3 in DNA: TGTGCCAGCAGGCGGGACAGTGCTAACTATGGCTACACCTTC.

This clonotype was counted ten times or more. V gene TRBV20-1 combines with J gene TRBJ2-5; D remains ambiguous. Trimming left V 8 bases short and J 0 bases short, with 13 bases between. The germline CDR1 and CDR2 sequences are DFQATT and SNEGSKA (reference sequence). The CDR3 runs 13 residues. The CDR3 region is CSLHFSYQETQYF. CDR3 DNA: TGCAGTCTCCATTTCAGCTACCAAGAGACCCAGTACTTC.

This clonotype appeared a few times. This chain joins TRBV5-5 and TRBJ2-2, with 12 bases aligning to TRBD2. Per germline, CDR1 SGHKS and CDR2 YYEKEE (reference sequence). After removal of 5 bases from V and 5 bases from J, the junction contained 10 bases not matched to a gene. The CDR3 is made up of 17 amino acids. As DNA, the CDR3 is TGTGCCAGCAGACTCGGACTAGCGGGGCCCTTGACCGGGGAGCTGTTTTTT. Amino acid sequence: CASRLGLAGPLTGELFF.

This clonotype was counted many times. The chain carries TRBV7-2 and TRBJ1-6; tentatively, D is TRBD1 (5 bases). The CDR3 runs to 16 residues. Deletions cut 1 base from V and 4 bases from J, with 11 bases between. Germline lookup yields CDR1 SGHTA and CDR2 FQGNSA. CDR3 protein: CASSLVSQGYNSPLHF. The CDR3 DNA sequence: TGTGCCAGCAGCTTAGTCTCCCAGGGTTATAATTCACCCCTCCACTTT.

The rearrangement uses TRBV29-1 and TRBJ1-2, with 9 bases lining up with TRBD1. V gave up 7 bases and J gave up 5 bases; unmatched junction bases: 11. The CDR3 has 14 residues. The germline gives CDR1 SQVTM, CDR2 ANQGSEA. In DNA, the CDR3 is TGCAGCGCTGTGTTGTCCGGGACAGGGTATGGCTACACCTTC. Its translation: CSAVLSGTGYGYTF.

The rearrangement links TRBV5-6 to TRBJ1-2; no definite D call. V was trimmed by 0 bases and J by 3 bases, leaving 12 bases between them. CDR3 length: 15 residues. The germline gives CDR1 SGHDT, CDR2 YYEEEE. This CDR3 reads CASSLAHGRDYGYTF. The CDR3 bases are TGTGCCAGCAGCTTGGCCCATGGAAGAGACTATGGCTACACCTTC.